These T cell receptor beta chains were read from a single sample in a study of beta chain features in type 1 diabetes. Using immunoSEQ multiplex PCR, the repertoire was profiled, and TCRdb retains in-frame clones only, with some absent. The top ten clones hold under 1.5% of a sample with approximately 150,000 clones, less than 11% of them seen once. Sequenced: naive CD4+ T cells from blood. The receptors come from a man between 18 and 35 years old in good health. CDR3s include the opening cysteine and the closing phenylalanine or tryptophan.

v_call	cdr3_aa
TRBV9	CASSGWASGGTYQETQYF
TRBV18	CASSPGGEGTQYF
TRBV5-4	CASSFQRGGSNEQFF
TRBV7-2	CASSLGPFGNTIYF
TRBV6-1	CASRESGGGSYGYTF
TRBV29-1	CSVEVRGLRSSYEQYF
TRBV5-6	CASSFGEERDTQYF
TRBV4-1	CASSQDRTVRNTGELFF
TRBV19	CASSHPGLAGVNTGELFF
TRBV19	CASSIRGTDEETQYF
TRBV7-2	CASSLRGGGRSYGYTF
TRBV6-5	CASRATGALNYGYTF
TRBV5-4	CASSPTGGADTEAFF
TRBV7-2	CASSRSGGRSGEQYF
TRBV10-3	CAIRTGTGENYGYTF
TRBV11-2	CASSSASRDEQFF
TRBV9	CASSPTGSYNEQFF
TRBV19	CASSKTGDPVRGYTF
TRBV7-2	CASSLARAYEQYF